This TCR beta chain was profiled in a study of blood T cell repertoires in COVID-19. The overall study: Acute and convalescent COVID-19 samples came from the United States, Italy and Spain.

Sequencing used immunoSEQ multiplex PCR; TCRdb keeps in-frame clones, though not all of them. The repertoire includes about 320,000 clones, roughly 90% of them detected once, and about 9.8% sits in the top ten. The V end was cut by 3 bases, the J end by 4 bases, with 7 bases between. There are 12 residues in the CDR3. CDR1 is SGDLS, CDR2 YYNGEE, per germline. Participants were aged about 18 to 90 years from about two dozen US areas. The sample was PBMCs or T cells enriched from blood (not recorded which). The V call is TRBV9, the J call TRBJ1-2; D call uncertain. The receptor comes from a woman between 18 and 29 years old who had recovered from COVID-19. The CDR3 is CASSATSYGYTF. CDR3 DNA: TGTGCCAGCAGCGCCACATCCTATGGCTACACCTTC.